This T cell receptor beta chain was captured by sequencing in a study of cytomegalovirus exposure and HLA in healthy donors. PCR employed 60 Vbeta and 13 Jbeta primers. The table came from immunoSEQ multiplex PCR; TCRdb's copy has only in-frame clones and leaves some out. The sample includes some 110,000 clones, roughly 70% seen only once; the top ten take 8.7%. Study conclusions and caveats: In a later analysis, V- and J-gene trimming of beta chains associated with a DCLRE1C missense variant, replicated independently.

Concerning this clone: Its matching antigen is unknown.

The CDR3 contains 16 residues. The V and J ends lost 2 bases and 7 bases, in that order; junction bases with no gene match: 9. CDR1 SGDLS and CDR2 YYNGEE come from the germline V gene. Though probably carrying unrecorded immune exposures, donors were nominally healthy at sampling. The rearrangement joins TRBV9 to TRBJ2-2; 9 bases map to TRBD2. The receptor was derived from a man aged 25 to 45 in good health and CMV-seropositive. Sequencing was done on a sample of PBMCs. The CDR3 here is CASSVSSGTVSGELFF. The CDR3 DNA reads TGTGCCAGCAGCGTGTCTAGCGGGACTGTTAGCGGGGAGCTGTTTTTT.